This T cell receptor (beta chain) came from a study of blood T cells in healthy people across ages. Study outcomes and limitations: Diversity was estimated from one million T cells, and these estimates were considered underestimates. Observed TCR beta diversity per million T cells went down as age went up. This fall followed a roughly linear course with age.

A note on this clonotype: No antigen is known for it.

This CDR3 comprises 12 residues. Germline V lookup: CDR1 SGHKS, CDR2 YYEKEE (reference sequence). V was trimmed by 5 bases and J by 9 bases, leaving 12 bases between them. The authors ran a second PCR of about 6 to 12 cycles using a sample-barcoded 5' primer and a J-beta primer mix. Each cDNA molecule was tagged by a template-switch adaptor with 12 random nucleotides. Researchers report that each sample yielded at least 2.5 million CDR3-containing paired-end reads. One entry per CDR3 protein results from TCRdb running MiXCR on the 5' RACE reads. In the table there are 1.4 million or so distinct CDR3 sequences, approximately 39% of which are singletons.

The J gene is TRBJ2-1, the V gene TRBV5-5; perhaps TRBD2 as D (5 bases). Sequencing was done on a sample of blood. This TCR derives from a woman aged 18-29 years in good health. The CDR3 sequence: CASSYPGSEQFF. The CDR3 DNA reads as TGTGCCAGCAGTTACCCTGGGAGTGAGCAGTTCTTC.